The sequence of this T cell receptor (beta chain) was determined in a study of Ad26.COV2.S vaccination and SARS-CoV-2 variants. This clone was seen more than once but under ten times. CDR1 and CDR2 from the germline V gene are SGHVS and FQNEAQ. The V gene lost 2 bases and the J gene lost 4 bases, with 8 bases spanning the gap. The CDR3 extends over 13 amino acids. Measured with immunoSEQ multiplex PCR; TCRdb has only the in-frame clones, and not every one. The table records roughly 420,000 clones, about 91% of them present only once. As for treatment: roughly 18 received Ad26.COV2.S at low or high dose, single or two shots; about 5 received placebo; per-sample allocation not given. Collection of samples fell on day 63 after the first vaccine or placebo injection.

This chain uses TRBV7-8 with TRBJ1-2; the D gene is possibly TRBD1 (5 bases). The receptor was derived from a person aged 18 to 65 who received the Ad26.COV2.S COVID-19 vaccine or a placebo. This specimen consisted of peripheral blood, obtained in a trial of Ad26.COV2.S vaccine versus placebo. CDR3 in amino acids: CASSLQGSYGYTF. Written as DNA, the CDR3 is TGTGCCAGCAGCTTACAGGGCTCCTATGGCTACACCTTC.